Listed below are T cell receptor beta chains from one sample, sequenced in a study of cytomegalovirus exposure and HLA in healthy donors. Here immunoSEQ multiplex PCR was the method, and the copy in TCRdb shows in-frame clones only, minus some. The table lists around 100,000 clones, roughly 85% of them singletons. The sequenced sample consisted of PBMCs. These receptors all stem from a man aged 18 to 35 in good health and CMV-seropositive. Both conserved end residues are part of each CDR3. A D gene is named only where the DNA matches it firmly. Size tells how often a clone was seen (once, few, many) or the class of an expanded clone, and some rows leave it out.

V gene	clone size	J gene	D gene	CDR3 DNA	CDR3 protein
TRBV27	-	TRBJ2-6	TRBD1	TGTGCCAGCAGTTTCGCCGGGACAGGGGCCAATTATATCGACGTCCTGACTTTC	CASSFAGTGANYIDVLTF
TRBV2	-	TRBJ2-1	-	TGTGCCAGCAGTGTAGTAGTTTCCTACAATGAGCAGTTCTTC	CASSVVVSYNEQFF
TRBV9	-	TRBJ2-7	TRBD1	TGTGCCAGCAGCGCCCAGGGGGCGGGCGAGCAGTACTTC	CASSAQGAGEQYF
TRBV9	once	TRBJ2-3	-	TGTGCCAGCAGCCCTCCCAGCAGGGATGGCCCAGATACGCAGTATTTT	CASSPPSRDGPDTQYF
TRBV9	-	TRBJ2-5	-	TGTGCCAGCAGCGCGACACAAGAGACCCAGTACTTC	CASSATQETQYF
TRBV6-6	-	TRBJ2-5	-	TGTGCCAGCAGTTATAGCGGCCAAGAGACCCAGTACTTC	CASSYSGQETQYF
TRBV15	-	TRBJ1-2	TRBD1	TGTGCCACCAGCAGAGTCCACAGGGGCGCCGTCGGGGGCTACACCTTC	CATSRVHRGAVGGYTF
TRBV20-1	-	TRBJ2-5	-	TGCAGTGCCCCCTTGCGCGAGACCCAGTACTTC	CSAPLRETQYF
TRBV6-1	-	TRBJ2-1	TRBD2	TGTGCCAGCAGTGCTAGCGGCCTCTACAATGAGCAGTTCTTC	CASSASGLYNEQFF
TRBV11-3	-	TRBJ1-4	-	TGTGCCAGCAGCTTGCAGAATGAAAAACTGTTTTTT	CASSLQNEKLFF
TRBV29-1	-	TRBJ2-7	TRBD1	TGCAACGTTGTTGGACAGGGCTCCTACGAGCAGTACTTC	CNVVGQGSYEQYF
TRBV5-1	-	TRBJ2-7	-	TGCGCCAGCAGCTTGGAACGGGGAGCCTACGAGCAGTACTTC	CASSLERGAYEQYF
TRBV18	-	TRBJ2-1	-	TGTGCCAGCTCACCACATCAGGAGCAGTTCTTC	CASSPHQEQFF
TRBV9	-	TRBJ2-5	-	TGTGCCAGCAGCGTAGGGCAGCAAGAGACCCAGTACTTC	CASSVGQQETQYF
TRBV7-9	-	TRBJ1-1	-	TGTGCCAGCAGCTTAGGTCGTCCCGGACAGACTCTAAACACTGAAGCTTTCTTT	CASSLGRPGQTLNTEAFF
TRBV6-5	-	TRBJ1-2	TRBD1	TGTGCCAGCAGACCCGACAGGGACTATGGCTACACCTTC	CASRPDRDYGYTF
TRBV7-9	-	TRBJ2-7	TRBD2	TGTGCCAGCAGCTTAACAGCGGGATCTTACGAGCAGTACTTC	CASSLTAGSYEQYF
TRBV13	-	TRBJ2-3	TRBD2	TGTGCCAGCAGCTTAGCAAGACTAGCGGGAGGGCCGTCTGGCACAGATACGCAGTATTTT	CASSLARLAGGPSGTDTQYF
TRBV5-1	-	TRBJ2-3	TRBD2	TGCGCCAGCAGCTTGGGAGGGACTAGGTCGACAGATACGCAGTATTTT	CASSLGGTRSTDTQYF
TRBV5-1	-	TRBJ2-3	TRBD2	TGCGCCAGCAGCTTGTATAGCGGGAGGACAGATACGCAGTATTTT	CASSLYSGRTDTQYF
TRBV7-8	-	TRBJ2-3	-	TGTGCCAGCAGCTCGGGAACAAACAGGGAAGGGGATACGCAGTATTTT	CASSSGTNREGDTQYF
TRBV7-8	-	TRBJ1-4	TRBD1	TGTGCCAGCAGCGATGACAGGGCGCGTGAAAAACTGTTTTTT	CASSDDRAREKLFF
TRBV5-4	-	TRBJ1-2	TRBD1	TGTGCCAGCAGCTCTTACTATACCGGGACAGGGAACTATGGCTACACCTTC	CASSSYYTGTGNYGYTF
TRBV29-1	-	TRBJ1-3	TRBD1	TGCAGCGTTGAGATCGCCGGGACAGGGACTGGAAACACCATATATTTT	CSVEIAGTGTGNTIYF
TRBV4-1	-	TRBJ2-1	TRBD2	TGCGCCAGCAGCCATCTAGCGGGAGGCTATGAGCAGTTCTTC	CASSHLAGGYEQFF
TRBV9	-	TRBJ2-3	TRBD2	TGTGCCAGCAGCGTAGAGACTAGCGGGAGCACAGATACGCAGTATTTT	CASSVETSGSTDTQYF
TRBV7-6	-	TRBJ2-3	TRBD1	TGTGCCAGCAGCTTAGAATTCGGGGACAGTTCGCAGTATTTT	CASSLEFGDSSQYF
TRBV15	-	TRBJ2-7	-	TGTGCCACCAGCAGAGTAGGGGGGGGGAGCGAGCAGTACTTC	CATSRVGGGSEQYF
TRBV7-3	-	TRBJ2-1	-	TGTGCCAGCAGCTTATCGGGGGAATCCTACAATGAGCAGTTCTTC	CASSLSGESYNEQFF
TRBV6-1	-	TRBJ1-3	TRBD1	TGTGCCAGCCGAGACAGGGTCGGGATAAACACCATATATTTT	CASRDRVGINTIYF
TRBV27	-	TRBJ2-1	TRBD2	TGTGCCAGCAGCCGAGATTGGGGGACTAGCGGGGGGGATGAGCAGTTCTTC	CASSRDWGTSGGDEQFF
TRBV4-1	-	TRBJ1-1	TRBD1	TGCGCCAGCAGCCAAGATGGACAGGGCGGCCCTGAAGCTTTCTTT	CASSQDGQGGPEAFF
TRBV5-4	-	TRBJ2-6	TRBD1	TGTGCCAGCAGCATTCGGACAGGGGGGTCTGGGGCCAACGTCCTGACTTTC	CASSIRTGGSGANVLTF
TRBV2	-	TRBJ1-1	-	TGTGCCAGCAGTGAAGAGGGTAATTTAGGGACATACGAAGAAGCTTTCTTT	CASSEEGNLGTYEEAFF
TRBV7-9	few	TRBJ1-2	-	TGTGCCAGCAGCTTACTCACAGGAAGGGACTATGGCTACACCTTC	CASSLLTGRDYGYTF
TRBV4-2	-	TRBJ1-2	-	TGTGCCAGCAGCCAAGAAAGAGACGACAGAGGTGGCTACACCTTC	CASSQERDDRGGYTF
TRBV27	-	TRBJ2-5	-	TGTGCCAGCAGCCGGAACTCAGGGATGGGGGAGACCCAGTACTTC	CASSRNSGMGETQYF
TRBV7-9	-	TRBJ2-1	-	TGTGCCAGCAGCCGGCAGGGAAACAATGAGCAGTTCTTC	CASSRQGNNEQFF
TRBV29-1	once	TRBJ2-1	TRBD2	TGCAGCGTTGAACGGGGAGCGGGGAGCTACAATGAGCAGTTCTTC	CSVERGAGSYNEQFF
TRBV27	-	TRBJ2-6	-	TGTGCCAGCAGTTTTTTAGCAGGGACTGGGGCCAACGTCCTGACTTTC	CASSFLAGTGANVLTF
TRBV27	-	TRBJ2-3	TRBD1	TGTGCCAGCAGTTCGACAGGGGGCAGCGATACGCAGTATTTT	CASSSTGGSDTQYF
TRBV11-2	few	TRBJ2-5	-	TGTGCCAGCAGCACTGGAGAGACCCAGTACTTC	CASSTGETQYF
TRBV7-2	-	TRBJ1-3	-	TGTGCCAGCAGCTTAGCCGGTAACACCATATATTTT	CASSLAGNTIYF